The 18 T cell receptor beta chains listed next were all sequenced from one sample in a study of technical replicates of blood from several donors. The protocol was immunoSEQ multiplex PCR, while the TCRdb copy is restricted to in-frame clones and leaves out a portion. The sample lists 64,000 or so clones; around 97% were seen once. Sample: T cells isolated from PBMCs. The receptor source for this set is a human donor in good health.

This chain links TRBV27 with TRBJ1-5, with D tentatively TRBD1 (5 bases). This CDR3 comprises 15 residues. Trimming stripped 1 base from V and 2 bases from J, with 9 bases between. Germline V gives CDR1 MNHEY, CDR2 SMNVEV (reference sequence). The CDR3 DNA reads TGTGCCAGCAGTTTATTGGGGGGGGGCAATCAGCCCCAGCATTTT. The encoded protein is CASSLLGGGNQPQHF.

The gene calls are TRBV28 and TRBJ2-7, with D tentatively TRBD2 (6 bases). Deletions cut 4 bases from V and 3 bases from J, with 22 bases between. The CDR3 is 17 amino acids. Per germline, CDR1 MDHEN and CDR2 SYDVKM. For the CDR3, the DNA is TGTGCCAGCAGTTCGCCGGGGTTTCGCGGGACCATCTACGAGCAGTACTTC. It translates to CASSSPGFRGTIYEQYF.

This sequence joins TRBV28 and TRBJ2-7, with 11 bases identical to TRBD1. The CDR3 is made up of 16 amino acids. Germline loops: CDR1 MDHEN, CDR2 SYDVKM. V was clipped by 5 bases and J by 2 bases; unmatched bases: 8. CDR3 protein: CASSSPRDRGTYEQYF. CDR3 in DNA: TGTGCCAGCAGTAGCCCAAGGGACAGGGGGACCTACGAGCAGTACTTC.

This clone was recorded once. This chain connects TRBV5-5 to TRBJ2-2; the match to TRBD2 covers 8 bases. The germline V gene encodes CDR1 SGHKS and CDR2 YYEKEE (reference sequence). The CDR3 extends over 17 amino acids. V lost 2 bases, J lost 2 bases, and 8 bases stayed unmatched. CDR3 sequence reads: CASSFQSLAVNTGELFF. CDR3 DNA: TGTGCCAGCAGCTTTCAGTCACTAGCGGTTAACACCGGGGAGCTGTTTTTT. Variable domain in full (rest from reference TRBV5-5 and TRBJ2-2): DAGVTQSPTHLIKTRGQQVTLRCSPISGHKSVSWYQQVLGQGPQFIFQYYEKEERGRGNFPDRFSARQFPNYSSELNVNALLLGDSALYLCASSFQSLAVNTGELFFGEGSRLTVL.

This sequence joins TRBV9 and TRBJ2-7, with no clear D. Deletions cut 4 bases from V and 3 bases from J, with 14 bases between. Looked up from germline, CDR1 is SGDLS and CDR2 is YYNGEE. This CDR3 has 14 amino acids. The CDR3 DNA reads TGTGCCAGCAGCACAGATCCGATAAACTACGAGCAGTACTTC. It specifies CASSTDPINYEQYF.

The rearrangement joins TRBV7-8 to TRBJ1-1; the D is unclear. In germline, CDR1 is SGHVS, CDR2 FQNEAQ. Trimming left V 5 bases short and J 4 bases short, with 8 bases between. The CDR3 spans 12 residues. CDR3 nucleotide sequence: TGTGCCAGCAGCCCTAGGATCACTGAAGCTTTCTTT. As protein: CASSPRITEAFF.

The chain links TRBV9 to TRBJ1-1; 11 bases fit TRBD1. The length of the CDR3 is 15 residues. The J segment lost 6 bases and the V segment lost 4 bases, leaving 8 bases of the junction unmatched. Germline lookup yields CDR1 SGDLS and CDR2 YYNGEE. The CDR3 DNA reads as TGTGCCAGCAGCCCAGGAGGACAGGGGGCGGCTGAAGCTTTCTTT. Amino acid sequence: CASSPGGQGAAEAFF.

This clone came up once. The chain combines TRBV5-1 with TRBJ1-3; D uncertain. Germline CDR1 and CDR2: SGHRS and YFSETQ. Deletions cut 0 bases from V and 4 bases from J, with 14 bases between. The CDR3 is 16 residues long. CDR3 protein: CASSLGQMGRGNTIYF. The CDR3 region has the DNA TGCGCCAGCAGCTTGGGGCAGATGGGGAGAGGAAACACCATATATTTT.

The gene calls are TRBV15 and TRBJ2-7, with TRBD1 matching 8 bases. Germline V gene data show CDR1 as LNHNV and CDR2 as YYDKDF (reference sequence). This CDR3 is 17 amino acids long. J lost 1 base, V lost 3 bases, and 11 bases had no gene match. The CDR3 reads CATSSDRGQSRSYEQYF. CDR3 nucleotides: TGTGCCACCAGCAGCGACAGGGGTCAGAGTAGGTCCTACGAGCAGTACTTC.

Only one count was recorded for this clone. This chain joins TRBV6-5 and TRBJ2-1; D gene ambiguous. Per the germline V gene, CDR1 is MNHEY and CDR2 is SVGAGI. The CDR3 extends over 12 amino acids. V lost 5 bases and J 6 bases, leaving 8 bases between the germline ends. CDR3 nucleotide sequence: TGTGCCAGCAGTCCAGTTTCCAATGAGCAGTTCTTC. This sequence encodes CASSPVSNEQFF.

The J gene is TRBJ2-3, the V gene TRBV9; 8 bases line up with TRBD2. The CDR3 has 14 amino acids. Unmatched junction bases numbered 5, after V lost 1 base and J lost 7 bases. The germline V gene encodes CDR1 SGDLS and CDR2 YYNGEE. The CDR3 nucleotides read TGTGCCAGCAGCGTATCGGGGGGGGATTATACGCAGTATTTT. Translation gives CASSVSGGDYTQYF.

V usage is TRBV19 and J usage is TRBJ2-4; possibly TRBD2 for D (5 bases). In germline, CDR1 is LNHDA, CDR2 SQIVND (reference sequence). The CDR3 is 15 residues long. Between the trimmed V and J ends, which lost 5 bases and 0 bases, there was a span of 11 bases. The CDR3 coding sequence is TGTGCCAGTAGTGTCCCAGGACTAGCCAAAAACATTCAGTACTTC. This gives the protein CASSVPGLAKNIQYF.

The rearrangement joins TRBV10-3 to TRBJ2-6; 7 bases are a match to TRBD1. The length of the CDR3 is 16 residues. V shed 5 bases, J shed 1 base, and the junction held 5 bases outside the gene matches. CDR1 is ENHRY and CDR2 is SYGVKD in the germline V gene. CDR3 sequence (DNA): TGTGCCATCAGTCCGAGACAGGGTTCTGGGGCCAACGTCCTGACTTTC. This codes for CAISPRQGSGANVLTF.

Points on this clone: At one end the junction does not follow the germline gene, possibly because of a read error. V and J are TRBV19 and TRBJ2-3; a possible D gene is TRBD2 (6 bases). Germline values: CDR1 LNHDA, CDR2 SQIVND (reference sequence). The CDR3 contains 15 residues. CDR3 residues: CASSIGLGITDTQYF. The CDR3 DNA reads as TGTGCCAGTAGTATAGGACTAGGTATCACAGATACTCAGTATTTT.

The chain recombines TRBV7-8 with TRBJ1-2; D might be TRBD1 (6 bases). CDR3 length equals 14 residues. Deletions cut 4 bases from V and 4 bases from J, with 13 bases between. The germline gives CDR1 SGHVS, CDR2 FQNEAQ. CDR3 nucleotide sequence: TGTGCCAGCAGCTCTAGGACAGAGGGCTATGGCTACACCTTC. Translation: CASSSRTEGYGYTF.

This sequence joins TRBV6-1 and TRBJ1-4, with 10 bases fitting TRBD1. The germline CDR1 and CDR2 sequences are MNHNS and SASEGT. V dropped 5 bases and J dropped 5; count of bases not matched to a gene: 5. CDR3 length equals 15 residues. CDR3 amino acids: CASSSPGQGNEKLFF. In DNA, the CDR3 is TGTGCCAGCAGTTCTCCGGGACAGGGGAATGAAAAACTGTTTTTT.

This chain connects TRBV12-5 to TRBJ2-3; TRBD2 matches at 10 bases. Germline values: CDR1 LGHNT, CDR2 FRNRAP. V shed 1 base, J shed 7 bases, and the junction held 20 bases outside the gene matches. CDR3 size: 20 residues. The CDR3 sequence: CASGLAHTSGTLSFAYTQYF. In nucleotides, the CDR3 is TGTGCTAGTGGTTTGGCACATACTAGCGGGACCCTCTCATTCGCTTATACGCAGTATTTT.

The chain links TRBV28 to TRBJ2-7; 7 nucleotides line up with TRBD2. CDR1 and CDR2 from the germline V gene are MDHEN and SYDVKM. The V and J ends lost 3 bases and 2 bases, in that order; junction bases with no gene match: 13. The CDR3 has 17 amino acids. CDR3 residues: CASSFDFLLAQTYEQYF. As DNA, the CDR3 is TGTGCCAGCAGTTTCGACTTCTTACTAGCGCAGACCTACGAGCAGTACTTC.